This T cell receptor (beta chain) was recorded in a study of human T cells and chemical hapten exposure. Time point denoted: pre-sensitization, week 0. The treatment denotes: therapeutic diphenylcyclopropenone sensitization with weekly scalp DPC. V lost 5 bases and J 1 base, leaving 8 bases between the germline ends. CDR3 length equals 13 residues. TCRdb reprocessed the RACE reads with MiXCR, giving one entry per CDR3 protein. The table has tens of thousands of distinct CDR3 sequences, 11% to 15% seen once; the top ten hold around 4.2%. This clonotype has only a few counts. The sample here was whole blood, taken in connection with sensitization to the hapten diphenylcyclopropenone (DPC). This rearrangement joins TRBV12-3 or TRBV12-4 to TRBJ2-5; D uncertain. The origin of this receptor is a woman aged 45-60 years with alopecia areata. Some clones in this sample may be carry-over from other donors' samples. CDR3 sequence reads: CASSRQRQETQYF. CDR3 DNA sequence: TGTGCCAGCAGTAGACAACGCCAAGAGACCCAGTACTTC.